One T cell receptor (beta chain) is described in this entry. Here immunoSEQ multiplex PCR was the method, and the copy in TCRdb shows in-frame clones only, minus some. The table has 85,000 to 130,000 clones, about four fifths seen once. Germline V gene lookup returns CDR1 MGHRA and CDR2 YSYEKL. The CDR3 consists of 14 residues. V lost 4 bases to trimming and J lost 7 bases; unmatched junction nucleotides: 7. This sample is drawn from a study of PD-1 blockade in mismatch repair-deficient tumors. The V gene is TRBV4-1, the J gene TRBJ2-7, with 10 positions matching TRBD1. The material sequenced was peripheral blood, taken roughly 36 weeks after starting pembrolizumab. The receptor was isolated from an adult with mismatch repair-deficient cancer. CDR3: CASSLDRGQREQYF. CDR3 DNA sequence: TGCGCCAGCAGCCTAGACAGGGGGCAGAGGGAGCAGTACTTC.